A single sample is the source of the 8 T cell receptor beta chains below, sequenced in a study of identical twins' blood T cells. MiXCR, applied by TCRdb to the 5' RACE reads, yields one record per CDR3 protein. The data hold 400,000 or so distinct CDR3 sequences, with over 25% observed a single time. The sequenced sample consisted of PBMCs. These receptors were obtained from a woman aged 18 to 50 in good health.

CDR3: CASSAGGGSSTEAFF. DNA of the CDR3: TGTGCCAGCAGCGCGGGGGGCGGTAGTAGCACTGAAGCTTTCTTT. The chain links TRBV2 to TRBJ1-1, with D possibly TRBD1 on 6 matching bases. Germline assignment: CDR1 SNHLY and CDR2 FYNNEI. The CDR3 loop spans 15 amino acids. V was cut by 6 bases and J by 4 bases, with 18 bases left in between. Full variable domain (missing parts from reference TRBV2 and TRBJ1-1): EPEVTQTPSHQVTQMGQEVILRCVPISNHLYFYWYRQILGQKVEFLVSFYNNEISEKSEIFDDQFSVERPDGSNFTLKIRSTKLEDSAMYFCASSAGGGSSTEAFFGQGTRLTVV.

This clonotype has at least ten counts. The J gene is TRBJ2-1, the V gene TRBV24-1; no clear D. The CDR3 loop spans 13 amino acids. V was pared by 7 bases and J by 5 bases, with 11 bases between. Germline lookup yields CDR1 KGHDR and CDR2 SFDVKD. CDR3 loop: CATSPPRDNEQFF. The CDR3 DNA follows: TGTGCCACCAGCCCCCCTAGGGACAATGAGCAGTTCTTC.

This chain uses TRBV20-1 with TRBJ1-6; 9 bases fit TRBD1. This CDR3 contains 13 residues. Per the germline V gene, CDR1 is DFQATT and CDR2 is SNEGSKA (reference sequence). In nucleotides, the CDR3 is TGCGGAATTCCCGGGACAGGGATCCGACCCCTCCACTTT. Translation gives CGIPGTGIRPLHF.

The chain links TRBV6-2 or TRBV6-3 to TRBJ1-1; 8 positions match TRBD1. The germline gives CDR1 MNHEY, CDR2 SVGEGT. The junction had 2 bases not matched to a gene; V was cut back by 0 bases and J by 2 bases. The CDR3 runs to 15 residues. The CDR3: CASSYSGTGNTEAFF. Written as DNA, the CDR3 is TGTGCCAGCAGTTACTCCGGGACAGGTAACACTGAAGCTTTCTTT.

This clonotype has more than one count but fewer than ten. The chain joins TRBV6-1 to TRBJ1-1; D perhaps matches TRBD1 (5 bases). Trimming removed 2 bases at V and 10 bases at J, with 14 bases between. The CDR3 runs 13 residues. The germline V gene has CDR1 MNHNS and CDR2 SASEGT. The CDR3 here is CASSERARDGAFF. DNA for the CDR3: TGTGCCAGCAGTGAAAGGGCAAGGGACGGAGCTTTCTTT.

This chain connects TRBV10-3 to TRBJ2-2; D not certain. V lost 8 bases and J 0 bases, leaving 7 bases between the germline ends. The germline CDR1 and CDR2 sequences are ENHRY and SYGVKD. The CDR3 is made up of 13 amino acids. CDR3 DNA: TGTGCCATCTCGGACGCGAACACCGGGGAGCTGTTTTTT. It translates to CAISDANTGELFF.

The V and J genes are TRBV5-1 and TRBJ1-1; D ambiguous. V lost 0 bases to trimming and J lost 1 base, with 13 bases between them. Germline V gives CDR1 SGHRS, CDR2 YFSETQ. The CDR3 runs to 16 residues. CDR3 protein: CASSLGWGSGNTEAFF. DNA of the CDR3: TGCGCCAGCAGCTTGGGGTGGGGATCAGGGAACACTGAAGCTTTCTTT.

The chain has TRBV7-2 and TRBJ1-1; 8 nucleotides match TRBD1. The CDR3 is 14 amino acids. In germline, CDR1 is SGHTA, CDR2 FQGNSA. The V segment lost 10 bases and the J segment 1 base; nucleotides outside the gene matches: 8. CDR3 loop: CAIPGQVGNTEAFF. The CDR3 coding sequence is TGTGCCATACCGGGACAGGTGGGGAACACTGAAGCTTTCTTT.